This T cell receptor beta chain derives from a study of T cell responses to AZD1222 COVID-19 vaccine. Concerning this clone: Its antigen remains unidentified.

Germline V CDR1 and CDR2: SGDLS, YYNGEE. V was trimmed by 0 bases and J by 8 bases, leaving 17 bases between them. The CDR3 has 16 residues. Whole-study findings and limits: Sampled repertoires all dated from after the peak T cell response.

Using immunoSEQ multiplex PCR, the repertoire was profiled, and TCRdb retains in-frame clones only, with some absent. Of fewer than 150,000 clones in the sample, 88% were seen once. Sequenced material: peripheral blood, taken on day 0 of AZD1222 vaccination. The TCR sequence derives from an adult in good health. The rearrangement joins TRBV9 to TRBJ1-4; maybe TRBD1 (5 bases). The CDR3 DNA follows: TGTGCCAGCAGCGTAGGACCATCCGGGGCTGGCGAAAAACTGTTTTTT. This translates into CASSVGPSGAGEKLFF.